The rows below give T cell receptor beta chains drawn from one sample of a study of cytomegalovirus exposure and HLA in healthy donors. Data came from immunoSEQ multiplex PCR; TCRdb stores just in-frame clones and leaves some out. Of some 170,000 clones listed, roughly 76% are singletons. The source material was PBMCs. These receptors all come from a man in his fifties or sixties in good health and CMV-seronegative. The CDR3 runs from the conserved cysteine through the conserved F or W. A D gene is named only where the DNA matches it firmly. Clone size, where shown, is once, few, many, or a class for clones that have expanded.

J,D,size,V,CDR3,DNA
TRBJ2-7,TRBD2,.,TRBV10-2,CASSPGGSSSYEQYF,TGCGCCAGCAGTCCGGGGGGATCCAGTTCCTACGAGCAGTACTTC
TRBJ1-2,TRBD1,.,TRBV29-1,CSAGQGFGYTF,TGCAGCGCGGGACAGGGTTTTGGCTACACCTTC
TRBJ1-1,.,.,TRBV5-1,CASRTREMNTEAFF,TGCGCCAGCAGGACGAGGGAAATGAACACTGAAGCTTTCTTT
TRBJ2-3,.,few,TRBV7-8,CASSPWSSRADTQYF,TGTGCCAGCAGCCCTTGGAGTTCTCGCGCAGATACGCAGTATTTT
TRBJ2-7,TRBD2,.,TRBV5-4,CASSLNRGRAFF,TGTGCCAGCAGCTTGAACCGCGGGAGGGCCTTCTTC
TRBJ1-4,TRBD1,.,TRBV7-2,CASSLVATQGAGEKLFF,TGTGCCAGCAGCTTAGTGGCCACACAGGGGGCAGGTGAAAAACTGTTTTTT
TRBJ1-5,TRBD1,.,TRBV5-1,CASSLGGTGVQPQHF,TGCGCCAGCAGCTTGGGCGGGACAGGGGTTCAGCCCCAGCATTTT
TRBJ1-1,.,.,TRBV6-1,CASSEVGGVGTEAFF,TGTGCCAGCAGTGAAGTTGGGGGGGTAGGCACTGAAGCTTTCTTT
TRBJ2-3,TRBD2,once,TRBV5-4,CASTPLAGENTQYF,TGTGCCAGCACCCCGCTAGCGGGGGAAAATACGCAGTATTTT
TRBJ2-3,.,.,TRBV1,CTSSQGETSGGPSTDTQYF,TGCACCAGCAGCCAAGGAGAAACTAGCGGGGGGCCTAGCACAGATACGCAGTATTTT
TRBJ1-2,.,.,TRBV25-1,CASSQASYGYTF,TGTGCCAGCAGTCAGGCCAGCTATGGCTACACCTTC
TRBJ1-2,.,.,TRBV7-9,CSSTTAGITLYGYTF,TGTTCCAGCACCACGGCGGGGATTACCCTCTATGGCTACACCTTC
TRBJ2-7,.,once,TRBV6-5,CASSYSAGTLYEQYF,TGTGCCAGCAGTTACTCGGCGGGGACTCTCTACGAGCAGTACTTC
TRBJ2-4,.,.,TRBV28,CASSLAGASENIQYF,TGTGCCAGCAGTTTAGCAGGGGCGTCTGAAAACATTCAGTACTTC
TRBJ2-7,TRBD2,few,TRBV13,CASTHSGERAKGSEQYF,TGTGCCAGCACCCACAGCGGGGAGAGGGCTAAGGGCTCCGAGCAGTACTTC
TRBJ1-6,.,.,TRBV27,CASSSDSNSPLHF,TGTGCCAGCAGTTCCGACAGTAATTCACCCCTCCACTTT